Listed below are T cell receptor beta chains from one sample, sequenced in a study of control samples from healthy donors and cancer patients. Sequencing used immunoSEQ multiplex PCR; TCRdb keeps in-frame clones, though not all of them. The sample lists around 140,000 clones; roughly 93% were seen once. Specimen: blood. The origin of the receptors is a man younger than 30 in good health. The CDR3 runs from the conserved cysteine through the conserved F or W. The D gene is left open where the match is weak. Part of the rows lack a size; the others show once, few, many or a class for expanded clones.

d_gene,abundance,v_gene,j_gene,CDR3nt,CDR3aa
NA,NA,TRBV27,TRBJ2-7,TGTGCCACCGTCCCGGACTACGAGCAGTACTTC,CATVPDYEQYF
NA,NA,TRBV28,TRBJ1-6,TGTGCCAGCAGGACCCCCGACCCCGTCCGTGGGAATTCACCCCTCCACTTT,CASRTPDPVRGNSPLHF
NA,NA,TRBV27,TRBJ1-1,TGTGCCAGCAGTTGGCGCACAGGGAACACTGAAGCTTTCTTT,CASSWRTGNTEAFF
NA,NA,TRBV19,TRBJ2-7,TGTGCCAGTAGTATAGATTGGAGGAATTCCTACGAGCAGTACTTC,CASSIDWRNSYEQYF
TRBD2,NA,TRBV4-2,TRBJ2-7,TGTGCCAGCAGCCTTCATACTCTAGCGGCCTACGAGCAGTACTTC,CASSLHTLAAYEQYF
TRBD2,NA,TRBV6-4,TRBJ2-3,TGTGCCAGCAGTGACTCAGGCGGGGGGGTCTCAGATACGCAGTATTTT,CASSDSGGGVSDTQYF
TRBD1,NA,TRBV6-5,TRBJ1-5,TGTGCCAGCAGTCAGGGACAGACTTATGGGCAGCCCCAGCATTTT,CASSQGQTYGQPQHF
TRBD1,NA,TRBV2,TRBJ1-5,TGTGCCAGCAGTGAAGTGGACAGGGGATTTAGCAATCAGCCCCAGCATTTT,CASSEVDRGFSNQPQHF
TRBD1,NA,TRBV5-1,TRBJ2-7,TGCGCCAGCAGCCGCCGGACAGGGGAGTACGAGCAGTACTTC,CASSRRTGEYEQYF
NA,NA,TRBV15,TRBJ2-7,TGTGCCACCAGCAGAGTATCCGGGCCTACATCCTACGAGCAGTACTTC,CATSRVSGPTSYEQYF
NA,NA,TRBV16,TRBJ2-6,TGTGCCAGCAGCCGCGCGGGGGCGCGGGGGGCCAACGTCCTGACTTTC,CASSRAGARGANVLTF
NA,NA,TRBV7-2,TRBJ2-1,TGTGCCAGCAACTCCTACAATGAGCAGTTCTTC,CASNSYNEQFF
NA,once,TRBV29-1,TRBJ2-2,TGCAGCGTCCCGGGAACCTGGCGGGACACCGGGGAGCTGTTTTTT,CSVPGTWRDTGELFF
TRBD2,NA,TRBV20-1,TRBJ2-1,TGCAGTGCTAGTCCCCGGGGGGGCTACAATGAGCAGTTCTTC,CSASPRGGYNEQFF
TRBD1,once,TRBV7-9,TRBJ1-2,TGTGCCAGCAGCTTGGTAGGGGGCGCATGGGGCTACACCTTC,CASSLVGGAWGYTF
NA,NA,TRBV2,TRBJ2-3,TGTGCCAGCAGATACGATACGCAGTATTTT,CASRYDTQYF
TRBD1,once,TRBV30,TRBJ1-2,TGTGCCTGGAGTGTACAGAGGGGGCGAAATGGCTACACCTTC,CAWSVQRGRNGYTF
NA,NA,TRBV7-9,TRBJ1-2,TGTGCCAGCAGCATACAGGGACCCTATGGCTACACCTTC,CASSIQGPYGYTF
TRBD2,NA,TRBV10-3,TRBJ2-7,TGTGCCATCAGTGAGTCGGTGCGGGGGAGTTACGAGCAGTACTTC,CAISESVRGSYEQYF
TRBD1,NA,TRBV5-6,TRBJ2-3,TGTGCCAGCAGCCAGACAGGGTTCACAGATACGCAGTATTTT,CASSQTGFTDTQYF
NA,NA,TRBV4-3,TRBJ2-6,TGCGCCAGCAGCTTTCGGGATTTCCTAGACTCTGGGGCCAACGTCCTGACTTTC,CASSFRDFLDSGANVLTF
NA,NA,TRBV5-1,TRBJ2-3,TGCGCCAGCAGCTCCCTTGCGGGTGGGGGCACAGATACGCAGTATTTT,CASSSLAGGGTDTQYF
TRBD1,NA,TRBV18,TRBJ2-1,TGTGCCAGCTCACCGTTGGGACAGGGGAACAATGAGCAGTTCTTC,CASSPLGQGNNEQFF
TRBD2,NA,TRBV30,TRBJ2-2,TGTGCCTGGGATTCTAGCGGGTCAGGGGAGCTGTTTTTT,CAWDSSGSGELFF
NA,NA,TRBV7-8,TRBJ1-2,TGTGCCAGCAGCTTCCAGATCCAACCCGGCGGCTACACCTTC,CASSFQIQPGGYTF
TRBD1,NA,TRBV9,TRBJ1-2,TGTGCCAGCAGCGCCAGACAGGGGTTCTCCTATGGCTACACCTTC,CASSARQGFSYGYTF
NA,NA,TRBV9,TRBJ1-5,TGTGCCAGCAGCGTAGGTGGGGGTAATCAGCCCCAGCATTTT,CASSVGGGNQPQHF
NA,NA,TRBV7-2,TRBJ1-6,TGTGCCAGCAGCCAACAGAGCTCCTATAATTCACCCCTCCACTTT,CASSQQSSYNSPLHF
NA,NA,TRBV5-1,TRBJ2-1,TGCGCCAGCAGAGGGGTCGATCATTGGCTCTTC,CASRGVDHWLF
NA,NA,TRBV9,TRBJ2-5,TGTGCCAGCAACTCGGCGAGCGGGCCAAAAGAGACCCAGTACTTC,CASNSASGPKETQYF
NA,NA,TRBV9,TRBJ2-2,TGTGCCAGCAGCGTAGGGCGTCTGGCCGGGGAGCTGTTTTTT,CASSVGRLAGELFF
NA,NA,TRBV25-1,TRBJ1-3,TGTGCCAGCAGTGCGGGATTCTCTGGAAACACCATATATTTT,CASSAGFSGNTIYF
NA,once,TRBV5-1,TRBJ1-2,TGCGCCAGCAGCTTGGGGGGCGGGGGCAACCCCTATGGCTACACCTTC,CASSLGGGGNPYGYTF
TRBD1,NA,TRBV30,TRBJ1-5,TGTGCCTGGAGTGACCTCGGGACAGGGGGAGGTCAGCCCCAGCATTTT,CAWSDLGTGGGQPQHF
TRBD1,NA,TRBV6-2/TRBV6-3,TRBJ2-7,TGTGCCAGCAGTTACGGGGCAGGGGGCTACGAGCAGTACTTC,CASSYGAGGYEQYF
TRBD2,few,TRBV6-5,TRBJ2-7,TGTGCCAGCAGTTACTCGGCCATGACTAGCGGGGCCGAGCAGTACTTC,CASSYSAMTSGAEQYF
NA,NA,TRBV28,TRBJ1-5,TGTGCCAGCAGTTCTGGTTCGCCAGACAATCAGCCCCAGCATTTT,CASSSGSPDNQPQHF
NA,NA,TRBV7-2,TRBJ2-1,TGTGCCAGCAGCTTATACCCGGAGTACAATGAGCAGTTCTTC,CASSLYPEYNEQFF
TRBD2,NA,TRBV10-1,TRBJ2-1,TGCGCCAGCTTTATTGGGGGGGAGGCCTCCTACAATGAGCAGTTCTTC,CASFIGGEASYNEQFF
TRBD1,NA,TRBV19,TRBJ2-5,TGTGCCAGTAGTACGGAACACAGGGGGCTGCGCGAGACCCAGTACTTC,CASSTEHRGLRETQYF
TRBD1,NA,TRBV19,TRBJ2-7,TGTGCCAGTGCGGGGACAGGGGGCCGCGAGCAGTACTTC,CASAGTGGREQYF
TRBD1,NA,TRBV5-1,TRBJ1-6,TGCGCCAGCAGCCGTGAGACAGGGTATAATTCACCCCTCCACTTT,CASSRETGYNSPLHF
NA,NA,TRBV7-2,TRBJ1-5,TGTGCCAGCAGCTTCGGGACGGACCCAGATCAGCCCCAGCATTTT,CASSFGTDPDQPQHF
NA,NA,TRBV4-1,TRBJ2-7,TGCGCCAGCAGACCAAGAACGGGGGATTTTTCCTACGAGCAGTACTTC,CASRPRTGDFSYEQYF
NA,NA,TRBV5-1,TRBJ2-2,TGCGCCAGCAGCCTCCTCCAATCCACCGGGGAGCTGTTTTTT,CASSLLQSTGELFF
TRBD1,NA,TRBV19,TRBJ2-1,TGTGCCAGTAGTATGATCGACAGGGTCAATGAGCAGTTCTTC,CASSMIDRVNEQFF
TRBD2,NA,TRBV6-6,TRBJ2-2,TGTGCCAGCAGGCCCGGGACTAGCAACACCGGGGAGCTGTTTTTT,CASRPGTSNTGELFF
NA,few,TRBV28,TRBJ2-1,TGTGCCAGCAGCCTAGCGCTGGGGAATGAGCAGTTCTTC,CASSLALGNEQFF
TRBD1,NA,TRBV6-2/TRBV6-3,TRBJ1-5,TGTGCCAGCAGTGCGACAGGGTCCCATAGCAATCAGCCCCAGCATTTT,CASSATGSHSNQPQHF
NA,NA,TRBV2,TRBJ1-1,TGTGCCAGCAGTTTACAGGGCATGAACACTGAAGCTTTCTTT,CASSLQGMNTEAFF
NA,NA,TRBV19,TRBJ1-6,TGTGCCAGCCAGGTTGGGACCTTATCTTCACCCCTCCACTTT,CASQVGTLSSPLHF
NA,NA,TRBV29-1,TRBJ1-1,TGCAGCGTTGTCGGGACTGAAGCTTTCTTT,CSVVGTEAFF